This T cell receptor (beta chain) was identified in a study of blood T cell repertoires in COVID-19. At the level of the study: Nucleic acid was either cDNA or gDNA, and it came from T cells, B-cell-depleted T cells, or PBMCs.

Method: immunoSEQ multiplex PCR; TCRdb's copy keeps in-frame clones and lacks some. This table has fewer than 200,000 clones, approximately 82% appearing once. Sequenced: peripheral blood. The TCR originated in a woman between 65 and 79 years old who had recovered from COVID-19.

CDR3: CATQPESGELFF. CDR3 in DNA: TGTGCCACCCAGCCGGAGTCCGGGGAGCTGTTTTTT. The chain uses TRBV11-3 and TRBJ2-2; the D is unclear. The length of the CDR3 is 12 residues. V was shortened by 10 bases and J by 6 bases, with 12 bases between the two germline ends. Germline CDR1 reads SGHNT; CDR2 reads YENEEA.